The entry below describes one TCR beta chain. Original data processing: The assay estimated nucleated cells by amplifying reference gene primers. The data were produced by immunoSEQ multiplex PCR, yet TCRdb's version contains in-frame clones alone and is incomplete. The DNA was the basis for D and trimming; V, J and clone size are from that table. Here the sample spans fewer than 250,000 clones, 85% to 90% being singletons. The sample is drawn from a study of blood T cell repertoires in COVID-19. Study information: Some COVID-19 samples were acute and others convalescent; all came from the United States, Italy and Spain.

Germline CDR1 and CDR2: SGHTA and FQGTGA. The V and J ends lost 1 base and 5 bases, in that order; junction bases with no gene match: 8. The CDR3 runs to 17 residues. V gene TRBV7-3 combines with J gene TRBJ2-2; 9 nucleotides align to TRBD1. The specimen sequenced was peripheral blood. This TCR was recovered from a man aged 25 to 45 with COVID-19, enrolled during active disease. Here the CDR3 reads CASSLNSDRGTTGELFF. The DNA for the CDR3 is TGTGCCAGCAGCTTAAATAGTGACAGGGGGACGACCGGGGAGCTGTTTTTT.